One sample yielded the 18 T cell receptor beta chains listed below, sequenced in a study of T-cell memory formation after mild COVID-19. One entry per CDR3 protein, called by TCRdb with MiXCR from the 5' RACE reads. The repertoire holds 400,000 or so distinct CDR3 sequences, about 21% seen once, with 9.5% to 15% in the top ten. Specimen: PBMCs or a T cell subset sorted from them (not recorded which). These TCRs come from an adult woman who had mild COVID-19 (a few samples of this study predate the infection). Cell type and time point are not known.

V and J are TRBV18 and TRBJ2-1; D is ambiguous. Trimming pared 6 bases from V and 2 bases from J, leaving 14 bases between. This CDR3 region has 15 residues. CDR1 is KGHSH, CDR2 LQKENI, per germline. CDR3 in amino acids: CASSSRSDTYNEQFF. Here the CDR3 DNA reads TGTGCCAGCTCCTCCAGAAGCGATACCTACAATGAGCAGTTCTTC.

The CDR3 protein is CASSLEAGPLHF. The CDR3 DNA sequence: TGTGCCAGCAGCCTAGAGGCTGGGCCCCTCCACTTT. The J gene is TRBJ1-6, the V gene TRBV7-9; D uncertain. V was clipped by 5 bases and J by 13 bases, with 12 bases between them. The V gene's germline CDR1 is SEHNR and CDR2 FQNEAQ (reference sequence). The CDR3 is made up of 12 amino acids.

This rearrangement joins TRBV7-3 to TRBJ2-7; D is undetermined. The CDR3 spans 11 residues. Germline assignment: CDR1 SGHTA and CDR2 FQGTGA. V was trimmed by 5 bases and J by 7 bases, leaving 9 bases between them. The CDR3 coding sequence is TGTGCCAGCAGCCCGCCTTGGGAGCAGTACTTC. Protein product: CASSPPWEQYF.

This chain joins TRBV20-1 and TRBJ2-5; D possibly corresponds to TRBD2 (6 bases). Trimming shortened V by 6 bases and J by 2 bases, and 16 bases separated the two germline ends. Germline V lookup: CDR1 DFQATT, CDR2 SNEGSKA (reference sequence). This CDR3 has 14 residues. CDR3 nucleotide sequence: TGCAGTGCGGGGGAGGTGATCGGGCAAGAGACCCAGTACTTC. Translation gives CSAGEVIGQETQYF.

The chain links TRBV20-1 to TRBJ2-5, with 14 bases identical to TRBD2. V trimming: 6 bases; J trimming: 5 bases; junction bases outside the gene matches: 11. The CDR3 spans 16 residues. Germline lookup yields CDR1 DFQATT and CDR2 SNEGSKA (reference sequence). CDR3 coding DNA: TGCAGTGCCTATGGGACTAGCGGGAGTGTTTGGGAGACCCAGTACTTC. Protein sequence: CSAYGTSGSVWETQYF.

The sample holds many counts of this clonotype. The chain carries TRBV7-3 and TRBJ2-3, with D hard to call. V lost 4 bases, J lost 5 bases, and 10 bases lay in between. The CDR3 consists of 13 residues. Germline values: CDR1 SGHTA, CDR2 FQGTGA. The CDR3 DNA sequence: TGTGCCAGCAGCTACGTTGTTGAAGATACGCAGTATTTT. It codes for CASSYVVEDTQYF.

As for this clonotype: The junction shows a germline mismatch at one end, possibly a read error. The V and J genes are TRBV2 and TRBJ2-1; D might be TRBD1 (5 bases). CDR3 length: 13 residues. Germline V lookup: CDR1 SNHLY, CDR2 FYNNEI. The CDR3 sequence: CASSGQTYIEQFF. The CDR3 nucleotides read TGTGCCAGCAGTGGACAGACCTACATTGAGCAGTTCTTC.

CDR3 nucleotides: TGTGCCAGCAGGGACCTCCCGGGACAGACGAACACTGAAGCTTTCTTT. Its protein is CASRDLPGQTNTEAFF. The chain combines TRBV6-2 or TRBV6-3 with TRBJ1-1; TRBD1 matches at 7 bases. Germline assignment: CDR1 MNHEY and CDR2 SVGEGT. The trim removed 6 bases at V and 1 base at J, leaving 11 bases unmatched. The CDR3 is made up of 16 amino acids.

The chain recombines TRBV10-3 with TRBJ2-3, with 13 bases fitting TRBD2. The CDR3 is 19 residues long. Unmatched junction bases numbered 13, after V lost 5 bases and J lost 2 bases. Per germline, CDR1 ENHRY and CDR2 SYGVKD. The CDR3 loop reads CAISFNRGLAGATTDTQYF. The CDR3 region has the DNA TGTGCCATCAGTTTTAACCGAGGACTAGCGGGAGCAACCACAGATACGCAGTATTTT.

The gene calls are TRBV7-2 and TRBJ2-1, with D possibly being TRBD1 or TRBD2 (5 bases each). Trimming took off 5 bases at V and 5 bases at J, with 16 bases between the two ends. The CDR3 length is 15 residues. Germline loops: CDR1 SGHTA, CDR2 FQGNSA. The DNA of the CDR3 is TGTGCCAGCAGCCCCCAGCTCCGAGGGGACAATGAGCAGTTCTTC. This translates into CASSPQLRGDNEQFF.

The rearrangement uses TRBV7-6 and TRBJ2-7; no clear D gene. V lost 4 bases, J lost 4 bases, and 8 bases lay in between. Germline values: CDR1 SGHVS, CDR2 FNYEAQ. The CDR3 runs to 12 residues. CDR3 sequence reads: CASSSERYEQYF. The CDR3 nucleotides are TGTGCCAGCAGCTCCGAACGGTACGAGCAGTACTTC.

CDR3 in amino acids: CASSYSATAFF. The CDR3 DNA sequence: TGTGCCAGTAGTTACAGCGCGACAGCTTTCTTT. This chain links TRBV19 with TRBJ1-1, with D hard to call. The CDR3 loop spans 11 amino acids. Germline CDR1 is LNHDA and CDR2 is SQIVND (reference sequence). Trimming cost V 5 bases and J 10 bases, with 11 bases left between them.

This clonotype came up a few times. The chain recombines TRBV18 with TRBJ1-2; perhaps TRBD1 as D (5 bases). CDR1 is KGHSH and CDR2 is LQKENI in the germline V gene. There are 14 residues in the CDR3. Trimming removed 4 bases at V and 7 bases at J, with 16 bases between. CDR3 nucleotide sequence: TGTGCCAGCTCACTCGGGGACGCGGAACGTGGCTACACCTTC. This sequence encodes CASSLGDAERGYTF.

The V gene is TRBV5-6, the J gene TRBJ1-6; D is ambiguous. Trimming took 2 bases from V and 9 from J, leaving 18 bases between them. Germline-derived CDR1 and CDR2 are SGHDT and YYEEEE. The CDR3 has 16 residues. The CDR3 coding sequence is TGTGCCAGCAGCTTTCGATTTGGTGGGGATGGTTCACCCCTCCACTTT. It translates to CASSFRFGGDGSPLHF.

The chain joins TRBV2 to TRBJ2-1, with D uncertain. The length of the CDR3 is 15 residues. Deletions cut 4 bases from V and 0 bases from J, with 10 bases between. Germline V gives CDR1 SNHLY, CDR2 FYNNEI. CDR3 DNA sequence: TGTGCCAGCAGTGCCTTCTTGAGCTCCTACAATGAGCAGTTCTTC. Translation gives CASSAFLSSYNEQFF.

This clonotype was detected only a few times. The chain is built from TRBV5-1 and TRBJ1-2, with D maybe TRBD1 (5 bases). Germline V gene sequence: CDR1 SGHRS, CDR2 YFSETQ. V was shortened by 3 bases and J by 8 bases, with 14 bases between the two germline ends. The CDR3 is 13 amino acids. The CDR3 loop reads CASSSEGSLGYTF. For the CDR3, the DNA is TGCGCCAGCAGCTCTGAGGGGAGTTTAGGCTACACCTTC.

The chain carries TRBV5-1 and TRBJ1-1; weak D call: TRBD1 (5 bases). CDR1 is SGHRS and CDR2 is YFSETQ in the germline V gene. There are 11 residues in the CDR3. Trimming removed 6 bases at V and 5 bases at J, with 8 bases between. As DNA, the CDR3 is TGCGCCAGCAATAGGGGAACTGAAGCTTTCTTT. Amino acid sequence: CASNRGTEAFF.

This clonotype has at least ten counts. At one boundary the junction diverges from the germline segment, which might be a read error. The CDR3 loop is CASSLIGGGTEAFF. The CDR3 DNA is TGTGCCAGCAGTTTAATAGGGGGGGGCACTGAAGCTTTCTTT. The genes are TRBV7-3 and TRBJ1-1, with D maybe TRBD1 (6 bases). Germline CDR1 is SGHTA and CDR2 is FQGTGA. There are 14 residues in the CDR3. The whole variable domain, filled in from reference TRBV7-3 and TRBJ1-1, reads GAGVSQTPSNKVTEKGKYVELRCDPISGHTALYWYRQSLGQGPEFLIYFQGTGAADDSGLPNDRFFAVRPEGSVSTLKIQRTERGDSAVYLCASSLIGGGTEAFFGQGTRLTVV.